This TCR beta chain is drawn from a study of response to subunit inactivated influenza vaccine. Points from the study as a whole: Researchers suggested that each seasonal influenza vaccination recruits few new T cells.

Germline V gene data show CDR1 as SGHTA and CDR2 as FQGNSA. This CDR3 region has 13 residues. Between the trimmed V and J ends, which lost 4 bases and 5 bases, there was a span of 10 bases. TCRdb itself ran the RT-PCR reads through MiXCR, one entry per CDR3 protein. The sample lists more than 400,000 distinct CDR3 sequences; roughly 7.9% were seen once. A word on this clonotype: What it recognizes is unknown.

The sample in question was PBMCs from blood, obtained approximately 25 months after vaccination. V gene TRBV7-2 combines with J gene TRBJ2-3, with D perhaps matching TRBD2 (6 bases). This TCR derives from a man between 50 and 69 years old who received an inactivated influenza vaccine. The CDR3 coding sequence is TGTGCCAGCAGCTCCCGGCGGGGAGATACGCAGTATTTT. Protein product: CASSSRRGDTQYF.